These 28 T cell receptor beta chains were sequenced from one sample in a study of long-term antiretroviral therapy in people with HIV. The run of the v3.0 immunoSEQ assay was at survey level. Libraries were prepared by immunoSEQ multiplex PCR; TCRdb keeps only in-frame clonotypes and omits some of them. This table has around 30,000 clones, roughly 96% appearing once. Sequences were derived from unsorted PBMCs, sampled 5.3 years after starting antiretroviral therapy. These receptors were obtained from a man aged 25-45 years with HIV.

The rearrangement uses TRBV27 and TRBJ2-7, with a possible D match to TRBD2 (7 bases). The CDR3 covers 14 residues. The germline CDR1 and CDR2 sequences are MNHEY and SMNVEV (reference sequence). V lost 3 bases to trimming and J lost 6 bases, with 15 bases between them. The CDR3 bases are TGTGCCAGCAGTTTGGGGGGGCGCCTAAGCGAGCAGTACTTC. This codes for CASSLGGRLSEQYF.

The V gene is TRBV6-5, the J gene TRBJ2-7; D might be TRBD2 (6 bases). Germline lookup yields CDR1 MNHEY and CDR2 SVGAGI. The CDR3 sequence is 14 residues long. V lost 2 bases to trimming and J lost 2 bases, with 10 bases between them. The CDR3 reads CASSYGDSAYEQYF. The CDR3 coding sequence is TGTGCCAGCAGTTACGGGGACTCAGCCTACGAGCAGTACTTC.

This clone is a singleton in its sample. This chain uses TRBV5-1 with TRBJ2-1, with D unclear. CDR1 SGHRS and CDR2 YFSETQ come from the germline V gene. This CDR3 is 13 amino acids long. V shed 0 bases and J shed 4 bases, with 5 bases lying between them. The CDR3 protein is CASSLGQYNEQFF. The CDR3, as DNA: TGCGCCAGCAGCTTGGGGCAGTACAATGAGCAGTTCTTC.

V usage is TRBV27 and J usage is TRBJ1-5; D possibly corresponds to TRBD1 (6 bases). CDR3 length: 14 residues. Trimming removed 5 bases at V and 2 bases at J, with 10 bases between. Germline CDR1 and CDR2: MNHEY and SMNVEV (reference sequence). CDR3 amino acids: CASSLQGRNQPQHF. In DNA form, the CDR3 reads TGTGCCAGCAGTCTACAGGGTCGCAATCAGCCCCAGCATTTT.

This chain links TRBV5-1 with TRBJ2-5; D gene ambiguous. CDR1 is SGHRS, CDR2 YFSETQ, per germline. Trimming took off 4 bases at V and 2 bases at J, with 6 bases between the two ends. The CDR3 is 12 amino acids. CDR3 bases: TGCGCCAGCAGCCGGAATCAAGAGACCCAGTACTTC. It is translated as CASSRNQETQYF.

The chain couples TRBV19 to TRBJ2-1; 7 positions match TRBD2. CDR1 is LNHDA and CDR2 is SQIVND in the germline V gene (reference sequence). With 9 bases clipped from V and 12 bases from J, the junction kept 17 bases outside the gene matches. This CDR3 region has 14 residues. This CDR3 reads CARGSSGSSGGQFF. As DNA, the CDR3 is TGTGCCAGGGGCTCTAGCGGTAGCTCAGGAGGGCAGTTCTTC.

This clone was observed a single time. The CDR3 region is CASRPREGGVYEQYF. CDR3 DNA sequence: TGTGCCAGCAGGCCCCGAGAAGGGGGGGTCTACGAGCAGTACTTC. The chain links TRBV2 to TRBJ2-7, with D perhaps TRBD2 (7 bases). Germline lookup yields CDR1 SNHLY and CDR2 FYNNEI. The CDR3 extends over 15 amino acids. V lost 6 bases and J lost 3, with 18 bases in between.

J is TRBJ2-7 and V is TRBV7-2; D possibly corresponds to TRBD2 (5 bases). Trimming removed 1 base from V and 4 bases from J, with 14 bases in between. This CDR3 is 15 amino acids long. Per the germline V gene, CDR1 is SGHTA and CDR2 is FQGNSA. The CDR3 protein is CASSLDVTTSYEQYF. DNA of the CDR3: TGTGCCAGCAGCTTAGACGTGACTACCTCTTACGAGCAGTACTTC.

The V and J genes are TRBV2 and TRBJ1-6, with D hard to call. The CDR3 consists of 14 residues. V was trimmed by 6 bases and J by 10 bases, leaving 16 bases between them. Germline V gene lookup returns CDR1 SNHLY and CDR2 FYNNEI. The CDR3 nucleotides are TGTGCCAGCAGGGTCGACCCAGGCGGCTCACCCCTCCACTTT. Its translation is CASRVDPGGSPLHF. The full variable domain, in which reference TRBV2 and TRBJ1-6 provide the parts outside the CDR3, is EPEVTQTPSHQVTQMGQEVILRCVPISNHLYFYWYRQILGQKVEFLVSFYNNEISEKSEIFDDQFSVERPDGSNFTLKIRSTKLEDSAMYFCASRVDPGGSPLHFGNGTRLTVT.

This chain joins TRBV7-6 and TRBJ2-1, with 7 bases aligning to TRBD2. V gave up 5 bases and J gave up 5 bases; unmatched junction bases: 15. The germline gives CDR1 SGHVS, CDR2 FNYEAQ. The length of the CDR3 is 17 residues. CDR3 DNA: TGTGCCAGCAGCACCTCTCGCCGGGACTATAAGAACAATGAGCAGTTCTTC. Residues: CASSTSRRDYKNNEQFF.

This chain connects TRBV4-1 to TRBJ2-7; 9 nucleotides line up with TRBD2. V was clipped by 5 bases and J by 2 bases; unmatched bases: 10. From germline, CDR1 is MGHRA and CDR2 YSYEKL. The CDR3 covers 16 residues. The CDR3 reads CASSIFAGGKTYEQYF. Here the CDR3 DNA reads TGCGCCAGCAGCATTTTTGCGGGGGGGAAAACCTACGAGCAGTACTTC.

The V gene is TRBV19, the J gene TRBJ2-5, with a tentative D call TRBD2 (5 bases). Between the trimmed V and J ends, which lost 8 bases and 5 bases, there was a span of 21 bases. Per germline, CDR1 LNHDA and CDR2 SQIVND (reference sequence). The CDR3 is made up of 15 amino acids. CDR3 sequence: CASREEEGPMETQYF. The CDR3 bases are TGTGCCAGTCGCGAGGAGGAAGGGCCGATGGAGACCCAGTACTTC.

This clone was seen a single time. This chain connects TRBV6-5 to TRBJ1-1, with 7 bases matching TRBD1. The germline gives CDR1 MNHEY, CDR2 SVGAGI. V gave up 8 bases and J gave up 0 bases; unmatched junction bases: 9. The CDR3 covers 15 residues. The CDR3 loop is CASGRDRRVNTEAFF. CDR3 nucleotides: TGTGCCAGCGGCCGGGACAGAAGGGTGAACACTGAAGCTTTCTTT.

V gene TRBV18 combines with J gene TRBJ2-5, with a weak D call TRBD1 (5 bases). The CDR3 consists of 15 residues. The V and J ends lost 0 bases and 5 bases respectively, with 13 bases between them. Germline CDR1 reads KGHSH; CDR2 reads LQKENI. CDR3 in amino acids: CASSPPFRGGETQYF. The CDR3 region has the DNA TGTGCCAGCTCACCACCCTTTAGGGGTGGCGAGACCCAGTACTTC. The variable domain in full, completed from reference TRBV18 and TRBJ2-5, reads NAGVMQNPRHLVRRRGQEARLRCSPMKGHSHVYWYRQLPEEGLKFMVYLQKENIIDESGMPKERFSAEFPKEGPSILRIQQVVRGDSAAYFCASSPPFRGGETQYFGPGTRLLVL.

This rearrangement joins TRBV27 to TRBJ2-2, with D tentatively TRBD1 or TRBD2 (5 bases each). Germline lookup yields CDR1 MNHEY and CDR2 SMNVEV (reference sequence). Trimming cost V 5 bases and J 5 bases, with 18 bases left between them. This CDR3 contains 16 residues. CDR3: CASSLGTRARTGELFF. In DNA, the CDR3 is TGTGCCAGCAGTCTAGGGACGAGGGCGAGGACCGGGGAGCTGTTTTTT.

The CDR3 DNA is TGTGCCAGCAGCGCGACTAGCGACTCCTACAATGAGCAGTTCTTC. It is translated as CASSATSDSYNEQFF. The chain is built from TRBV11-2 and TRBJ2-1; 8 positions agree with TRBD2. The CDR3 contains 15 residues. The V segment lost 5 bases and the J segment 0 bases; nucleotides outside the gene matches: 3. Germline V gene lookup returns CDR1 SGHAT and CDR2 FQNNGV.

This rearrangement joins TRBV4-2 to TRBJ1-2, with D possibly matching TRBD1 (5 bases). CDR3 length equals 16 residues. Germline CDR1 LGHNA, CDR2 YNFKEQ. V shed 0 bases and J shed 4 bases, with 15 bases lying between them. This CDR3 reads CASSQEAGTGTYGYTF. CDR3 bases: TGTGCCAGCAGCCAAGAGGCAGGAACGGGGACCTATGGCTACACCTTC.

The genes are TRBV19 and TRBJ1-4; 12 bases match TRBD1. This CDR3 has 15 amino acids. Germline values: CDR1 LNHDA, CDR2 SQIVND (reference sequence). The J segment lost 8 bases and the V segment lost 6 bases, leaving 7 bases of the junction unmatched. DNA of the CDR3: TGTGCCAGTAGGCCAAGAGGGACAGGGGGCGAAAAACTGTTTTTT. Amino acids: CASRPRGTGGEKLFF. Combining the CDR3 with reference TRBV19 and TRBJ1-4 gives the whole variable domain DGGITQSPKYLFRKEGQNVTLSCEQNLNHDAMYWYRQDPGQGLRLIYYSQIVNDFQKGDIAEGYSVSREKKESFPLTVTSAQKNPTAFYLCASRPRGTGGEKLFFGSGTQLSVL.

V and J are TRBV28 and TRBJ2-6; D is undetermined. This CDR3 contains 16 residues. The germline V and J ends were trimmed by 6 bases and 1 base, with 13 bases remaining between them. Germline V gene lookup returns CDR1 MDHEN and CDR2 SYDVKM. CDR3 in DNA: TGTGCCAGCAGACCGCCCGACATGTCTGGGGCCAACGTCCTGACTTTC. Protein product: CASRPPDMSGANVLTF.

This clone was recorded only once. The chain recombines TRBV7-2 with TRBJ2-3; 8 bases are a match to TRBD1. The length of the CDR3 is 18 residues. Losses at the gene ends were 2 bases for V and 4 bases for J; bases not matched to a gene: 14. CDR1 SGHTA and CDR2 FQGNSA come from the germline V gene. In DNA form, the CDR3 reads TGTGCCAGCAGCTTAATTCGGACGGACAGGGTGGGAGCAGATACGCAGTATTTT. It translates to CASSLIRTDRVGADTQYF.

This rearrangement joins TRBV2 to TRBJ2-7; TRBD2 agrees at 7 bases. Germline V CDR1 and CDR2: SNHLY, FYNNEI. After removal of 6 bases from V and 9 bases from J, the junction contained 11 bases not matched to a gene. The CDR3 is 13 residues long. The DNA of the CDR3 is TGTGCCAGCAGGGACGGACTAGAATTGGGGCAGTACTTC. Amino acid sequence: CASRDGLELGQYF.

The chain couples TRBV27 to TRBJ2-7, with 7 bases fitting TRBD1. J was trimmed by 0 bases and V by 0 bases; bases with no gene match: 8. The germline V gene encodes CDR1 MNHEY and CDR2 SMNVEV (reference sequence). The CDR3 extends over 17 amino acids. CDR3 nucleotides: TGTGCCAGCAGTTTATCGGGTCTGACAGGGAGCTCCTACGAGCAGTACTTC. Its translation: CASSLSGLTGSSYEQYF.

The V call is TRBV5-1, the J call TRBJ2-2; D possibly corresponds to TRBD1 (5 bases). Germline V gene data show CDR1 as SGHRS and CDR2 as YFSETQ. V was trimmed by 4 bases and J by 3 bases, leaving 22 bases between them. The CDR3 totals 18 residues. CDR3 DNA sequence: TGCGCCAGCAGCCCCCTGTACGTTGACAGATTTCACACCGGGGAGCTGTTTTTT. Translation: CASSPLYVDRFHTGELFF.

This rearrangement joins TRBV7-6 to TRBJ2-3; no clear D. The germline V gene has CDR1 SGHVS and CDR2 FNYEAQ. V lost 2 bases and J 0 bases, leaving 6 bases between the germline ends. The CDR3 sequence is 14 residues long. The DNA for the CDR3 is TGTGCCAGCAGCTTAACGGGTAGCACAGATACGCAGTATTTT. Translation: CASSLTGSTDTQYF.

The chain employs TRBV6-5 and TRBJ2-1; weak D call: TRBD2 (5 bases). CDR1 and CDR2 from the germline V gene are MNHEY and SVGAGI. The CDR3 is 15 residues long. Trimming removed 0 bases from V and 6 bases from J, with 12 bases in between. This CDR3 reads CASSYSYGGRNEQFF. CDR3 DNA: TGTGCCAGCAGTTACTCGTATGGCGGGCGCAATGAGCAGTTCTTC.

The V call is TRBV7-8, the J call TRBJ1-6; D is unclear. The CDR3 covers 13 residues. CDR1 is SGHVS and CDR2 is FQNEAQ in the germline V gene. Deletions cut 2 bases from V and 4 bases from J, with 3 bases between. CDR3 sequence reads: CASSLRYNSPLHF. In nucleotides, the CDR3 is TGTGCCAGCAGCTTACGGTATAATTCACCCCTCCACTTT.

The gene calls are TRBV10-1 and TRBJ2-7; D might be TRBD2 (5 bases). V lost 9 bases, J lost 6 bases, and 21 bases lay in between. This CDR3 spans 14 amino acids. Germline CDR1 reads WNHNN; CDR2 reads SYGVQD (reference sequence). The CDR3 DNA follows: TGCGCCAGGAAACCCGGACTGAGGTATGTCGAGCAGTACTTC. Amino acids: CARKPGLRYVEQYF.

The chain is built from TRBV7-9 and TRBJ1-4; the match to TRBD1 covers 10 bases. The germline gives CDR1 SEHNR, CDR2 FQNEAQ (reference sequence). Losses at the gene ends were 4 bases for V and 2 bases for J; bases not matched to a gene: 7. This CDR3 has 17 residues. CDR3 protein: CASSSGQGVTTNEKLFF. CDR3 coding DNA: TGTGCCAGCAGCTCTGGACAGGGGGTGACTACTAATGAAAAACTGTTTTTT.